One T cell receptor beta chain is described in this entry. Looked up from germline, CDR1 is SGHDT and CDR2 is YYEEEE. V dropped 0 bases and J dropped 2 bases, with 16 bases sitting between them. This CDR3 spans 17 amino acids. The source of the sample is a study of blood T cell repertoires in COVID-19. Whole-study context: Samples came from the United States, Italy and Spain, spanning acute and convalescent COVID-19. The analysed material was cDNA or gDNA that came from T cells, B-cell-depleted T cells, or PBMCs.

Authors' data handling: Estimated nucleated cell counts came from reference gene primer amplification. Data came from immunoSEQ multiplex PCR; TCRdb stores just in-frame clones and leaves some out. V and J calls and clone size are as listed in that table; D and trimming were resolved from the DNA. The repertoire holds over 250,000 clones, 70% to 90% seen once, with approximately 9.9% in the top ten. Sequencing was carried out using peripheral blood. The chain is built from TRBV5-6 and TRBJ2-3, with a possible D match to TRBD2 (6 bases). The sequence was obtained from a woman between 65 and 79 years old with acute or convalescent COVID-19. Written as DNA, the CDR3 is TGTGCCAGCAGCTTGGTCCGGGGGACGCGCCTCACAGATACGCAGTATTTT. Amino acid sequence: CASSLVRGTRLTDTQYF.